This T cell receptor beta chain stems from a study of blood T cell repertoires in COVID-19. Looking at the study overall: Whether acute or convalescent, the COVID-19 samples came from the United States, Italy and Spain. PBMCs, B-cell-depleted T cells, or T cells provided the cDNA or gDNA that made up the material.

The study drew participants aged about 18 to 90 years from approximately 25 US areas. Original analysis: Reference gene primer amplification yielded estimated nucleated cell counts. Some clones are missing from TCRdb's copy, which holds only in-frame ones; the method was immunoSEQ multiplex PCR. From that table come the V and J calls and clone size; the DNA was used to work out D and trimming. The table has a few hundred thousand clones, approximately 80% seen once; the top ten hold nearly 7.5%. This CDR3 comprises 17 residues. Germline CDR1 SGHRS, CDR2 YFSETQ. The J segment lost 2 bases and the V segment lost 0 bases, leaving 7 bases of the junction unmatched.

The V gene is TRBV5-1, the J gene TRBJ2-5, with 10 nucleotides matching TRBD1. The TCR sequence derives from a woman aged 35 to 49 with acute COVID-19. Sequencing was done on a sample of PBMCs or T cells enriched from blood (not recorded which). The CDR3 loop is CASSLGKTGGRQETQYF. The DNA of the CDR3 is TGCGCCAGCAGCTTGGGAAAGACAGGGGGCAGGCAAGAGACCCAGTACTTC.